This TCR beta chain is drawn from a study of identical twins. Notes on the study in general: When twins shared out-of-frame alpha sequences, those sequences had excess low generation probability.

This clonotype appeared many times. Its target is not known. The CDR3 has 14 residues. V was cut by 6 bases and J by 7 bases, with 13 bases left in between. Germline V lookup: CDR1 MRHNA, CDR2 SNTAGT. TCRdb recomputed calls from the 5' RACE reads with MiXCR, one row per CDR3 protein. The profile shows about 570,000 distinct CDR3 sequences, 9% to 10% of them singletons. These data were also reused for a study on yellow fever vaccine responses in identical twins.

Sequencing was done on a sample of PBMCs. This chain connects TRBV6-4 to TRBJ1-6; D unresolved. The origin of this receptor is a woman aged 18-35 years in good health. The CDR3 here is CASSAGTANSPLHF. CDR3 nucleotide sequence: TGTGCCAGCAGCGCCGGCACGGCAAATTCACCCCTCCACTTT.